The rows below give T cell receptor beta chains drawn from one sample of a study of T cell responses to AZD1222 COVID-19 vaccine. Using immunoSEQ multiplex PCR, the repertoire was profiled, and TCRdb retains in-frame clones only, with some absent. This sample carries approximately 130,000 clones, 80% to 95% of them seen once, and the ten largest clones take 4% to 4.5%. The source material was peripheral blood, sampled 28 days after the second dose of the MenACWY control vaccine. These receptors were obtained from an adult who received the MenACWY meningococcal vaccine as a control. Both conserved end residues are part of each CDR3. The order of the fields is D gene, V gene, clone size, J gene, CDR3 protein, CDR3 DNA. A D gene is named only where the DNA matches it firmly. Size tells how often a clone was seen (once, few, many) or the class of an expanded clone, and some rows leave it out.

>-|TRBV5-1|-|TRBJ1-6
CASLRANSPLHF
TGCGCCAGCCTGAGGGCGAATTCACCCCTCCACTTT
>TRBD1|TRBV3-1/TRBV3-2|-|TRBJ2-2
CASIQGVTGELFF
TGTGCCAGCATCCAGGGGGTCACCGGGGAGCTGTTTTTT
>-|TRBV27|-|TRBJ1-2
CASSLNGMAGLFYGYTF
TGTGCCAGCAGTTTAAATGGTATGGCAGGATTATTCTATGGCTACACCTTC
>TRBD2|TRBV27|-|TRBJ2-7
CASRERETGEQYF
TGTGCCAGCAGGGAGCGGGAGACGGGCGAGCAGTACTTC
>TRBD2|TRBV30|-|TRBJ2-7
CAWSDPWTSAYEQYF
TGTGCCTGGAGTGACCCCTGGACTAGCGCCTACGAGCAGTACTTC
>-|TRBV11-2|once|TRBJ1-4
CASSFQGSREKLFF
TGTGCCAGCAGCTTTCAAGGGTCGAGGGAAAAACTGTTTTTT
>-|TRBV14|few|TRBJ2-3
CASSQDWTGRADTQYF
TGTGCCAGCAGCCAAGACTGGACAGGGAGGGCAGATACGCAGTATTTT
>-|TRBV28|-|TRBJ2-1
CASSHRGLSRNEQFF
TGTGCCAGCAGTCATCGGGGGCTATCTCGGAATGAGCAGTTCTTC
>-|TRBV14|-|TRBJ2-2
CASSQVQGWTGELFF
TGTGCCAGCAGCCAAGTTCAGGGGTGGACCGGGGAGCTGTTTTTT
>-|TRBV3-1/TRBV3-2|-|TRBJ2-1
CASSQDERLVTLNEQFF
TGTGCCAGCAGCCAAGATGAAAGGCTAGTTACCCTCAATGAGCAGTTCTTC
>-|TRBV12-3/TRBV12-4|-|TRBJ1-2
CASSLNTNYGYTF
TGTGCCAGCAGTTTGAACACCAACTATGGCTACACCTTC
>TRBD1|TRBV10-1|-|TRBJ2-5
CASSRDRGPETQYF
TGCGCCAGCAGCCGGGACAGGGGGCCAGAGACCCAGTACTTC
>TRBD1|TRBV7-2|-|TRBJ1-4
CASSYRGLATNEKLFF
TGTGCCAGCAGCTACAGGGGGCTTGCAACTAATGAAAAACTGTTTTTT
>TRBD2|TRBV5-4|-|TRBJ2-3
CASRTAAGRLGGTDTQYF
TGTGCCAGCAGGACGGCAGCGGGACGCCTCGGCGGCACAGATACGCAGTATTTT
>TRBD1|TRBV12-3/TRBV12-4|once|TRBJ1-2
CASSSGQVRYTF
TGTGCCAGCAGTTCTGGACAGGTTCGCTACACCTTC
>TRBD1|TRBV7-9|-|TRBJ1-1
CASSLVTGGAEAFF
TGTGCCAGCAGCTTAGTCACAGGGGGAGCTGAAGCTTTCTTT
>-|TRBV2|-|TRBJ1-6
CASRKRVSGGGRNSPLHF
TGTGCCAGCAGGAAGCGCGTTTCGGGAGGGGGAAGGAATTCACCCCTCCACTTT
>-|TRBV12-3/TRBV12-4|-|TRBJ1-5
CASSSDSNQPQHF
TGTGCCAGCAGTTCGGATAGCAATCAGCCCCAGCATTTT
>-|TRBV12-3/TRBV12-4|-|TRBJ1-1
CASSFQRNTEAFF
TGTGCCAGCAGTTTCCAACGTAACACTGAAGCTTTCTTT
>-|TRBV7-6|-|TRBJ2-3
CASRPATPGDTQYF
TGTGCCAGCAGACCGGCCACCCCGGGAGATACGCAGTATTTT
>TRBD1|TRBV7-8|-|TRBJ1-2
CASSFHRDRGRGYGYTF
TGTGCCAGCAGCTTCCACCGGGACAGGGGGAGGGGATATGGCTACACCTTC
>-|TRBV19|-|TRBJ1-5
CASSITGNQPQHF
TGTGCCAGTAGTATCACCGGTAATCAGCCCCAGCATTTT
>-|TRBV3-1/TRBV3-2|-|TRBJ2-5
CASRGIQETQYF
TGTGCCAGCCGGGGTATTCAAGAGACCCAGTACTTC
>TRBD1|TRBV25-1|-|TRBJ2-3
CASSARDRVSDTQYF
TGTGCCAGCAGTGCACGGGACAGGGTTTCAGATACGCAGTATTTT
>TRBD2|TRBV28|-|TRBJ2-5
CASSAGLAGVLETQYF
TGTGCCAGCAGTGCCGGACTAGCGGGAGTTCTAGAGACCCAGTACTTC
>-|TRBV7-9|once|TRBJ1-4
CASSPNLHTTNEKLFF
TGTGCCAGCAGCCCTAACTTACACACAACTAATGAAAAACTGTTTTTT
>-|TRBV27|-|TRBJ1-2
CASRDRLSYGYTF
TGTGCCAGCAGGGACAGACTATCCTATGGCTACACCTTC
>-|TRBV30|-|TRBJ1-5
CAWRPRGQSLSNQPQHF
TGTGCCTGGAGACCCCGTGGACAGAGTCTGAGCAATCAGCCCCAGCATTTT
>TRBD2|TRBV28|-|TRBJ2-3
CASSRGTSGTGTDTQYF
TGTGCCAGCAGCAGAGGGACTAGCGGGACGGGGACAGATACGCAGTATTTT
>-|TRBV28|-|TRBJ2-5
CASSLREYQETQYF
TGTGCCAGCAGTTTACGGGAGTACCAAGAGACCCAGTACTTC
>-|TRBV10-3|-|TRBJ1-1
CAISESSGGSYTEAFF
TGTGCCATCAGTGAGTCGAGCGGGGGGAGCTACACTGAAGCTTTCTTT
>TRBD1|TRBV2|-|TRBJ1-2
CASSGTGSTLGYTF
TGTGCCAGCAGTGGGACAGGGAGCACTCTCGGCTACACCTTC
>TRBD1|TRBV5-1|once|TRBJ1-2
CASRPAGTEYGYTF
TGCGCCAGCAGACCGGCCGGGACAGAGTATGGCTACACCTTC